This TCR beta chain was identified in a study of control samples from healthy donors and cancer patients. Here immunoSEQ multiplex PCR was the method, and the copy in TCRdb shows in-frame clones only, minus some. This sample has some 150,000 clones, with about 90% found just once. The V and J ends lost 5 bases and 4 bases respectively, with 12 bases between them. The CDR3 is 13 residues long. Germline V gene data show CDR1 as GTSNPN and CDR2 as SVGIG (reference sequence). The sample taken for sequencing was blood. This TCR was sampled from a man younger than 35 in good health. V and J are TRBV30 and TRBJ1-3, with a weak D call TRBD1 (5 bases). In DNA form, the CDR3 reads TGTGCCTGGGGGGGACTGTCGGGAAACACCATATATTTT. As protein: CAWGGLSGNTIYF.